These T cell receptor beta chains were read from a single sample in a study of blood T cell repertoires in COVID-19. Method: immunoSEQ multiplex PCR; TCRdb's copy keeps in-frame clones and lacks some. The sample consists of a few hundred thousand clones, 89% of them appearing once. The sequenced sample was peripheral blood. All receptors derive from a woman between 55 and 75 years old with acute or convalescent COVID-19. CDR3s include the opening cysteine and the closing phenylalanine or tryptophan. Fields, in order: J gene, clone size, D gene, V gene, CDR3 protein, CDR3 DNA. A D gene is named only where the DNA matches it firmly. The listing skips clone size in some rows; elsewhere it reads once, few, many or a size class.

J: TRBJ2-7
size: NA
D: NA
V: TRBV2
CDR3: CASRTHHKPPWGPYEQYF
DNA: TGTGCCAGCCGGACCCACCACAAGCCCCCCTGGGGGCCCTACGAGCAGTACTTC

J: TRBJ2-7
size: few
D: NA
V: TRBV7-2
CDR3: CASSAATEAYEQYF
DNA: TGTGCCAGCAGCGCAGCGACAGAAGCCTACGAGCAGTACTTC

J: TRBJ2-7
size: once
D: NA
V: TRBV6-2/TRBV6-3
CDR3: CASSYVGRVYEQYF
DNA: TGTGCCAGCAGTTACGTCGGCAGGGTCTACGAGCAGTACTTC

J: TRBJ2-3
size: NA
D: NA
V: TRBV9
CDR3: CASSVGQERTDTQYF
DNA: TGTGCCAGCAGCGTAGGGCAGGAACGCACAGATACGCAGTATTTT

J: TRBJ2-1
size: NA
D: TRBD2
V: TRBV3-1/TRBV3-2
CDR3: CASSPLTSGYNEQFF
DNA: TGTGCCAGCAGCCCCTTGACTAGCGGATACAATGAGCAGTTCTTC

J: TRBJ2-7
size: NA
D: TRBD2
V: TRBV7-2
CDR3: CASSSLGGAGEQYF
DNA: TGTGCCAGCAGCTCCCTCGGGGGGGCAGGGGAGCAGTACTTC

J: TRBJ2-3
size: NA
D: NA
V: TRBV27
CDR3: CASQETAGAYTDTQYF
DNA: TGTGCCAGCCAAGAGACCGCGGGGGCCTACACAGATACGCAGTATTTT

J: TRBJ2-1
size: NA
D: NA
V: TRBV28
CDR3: CASSVRGGPNEQFF
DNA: TGTGCCAGCAGTGTAAGGGGAGGACCCAATGAGCAGTTCTTC

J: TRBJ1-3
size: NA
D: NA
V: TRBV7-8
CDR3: CASSSRGGSGNTIYF
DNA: TGTGCCAGCAGCTCAAGGGGAGGCTCTGGAAACACCATATATTTT

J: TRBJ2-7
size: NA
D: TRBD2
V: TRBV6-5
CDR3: CASSYSGGIANEQYF
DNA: TGTGCCAGCAGTTACTCGGGAGGGATAGCTAACGAGCAGTACTTC

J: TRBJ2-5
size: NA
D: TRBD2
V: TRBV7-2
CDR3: CASSLKRGNQETQYF
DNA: TGTGCCAGCAGCTTAAAGCGGGGGAACCAAGAGACCCAGTACTTC

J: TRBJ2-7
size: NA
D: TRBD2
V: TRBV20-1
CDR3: CSTGGAYEQYF
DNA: TGCAGTACCGGGGGGGCCTACGAGCAGTACTTC

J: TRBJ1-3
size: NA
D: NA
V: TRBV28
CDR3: CASNPGGSGNTIYF
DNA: TGTGCCAGCAACCCGGGGGGGTCCGGAAACACCATATATTTT

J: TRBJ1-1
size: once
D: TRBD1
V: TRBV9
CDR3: CASSVATGANTEAFF
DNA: TGTGCCAGCAGCGTAGCTACAGGGGCAAACACTGAAGCTTTCTTT

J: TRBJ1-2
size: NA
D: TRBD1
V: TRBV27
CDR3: CASSNRDRAVYGYTF
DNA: TGTGCCAGCAGTAACCGAGACAGGGCAGTCTATGGCTACACCTTC

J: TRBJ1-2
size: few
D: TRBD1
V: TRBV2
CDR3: CASSEGTGGYGYTF
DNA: TGTGCCAGCAGTGAAGGTACAGGGGGCTATGGCTACACCTTC

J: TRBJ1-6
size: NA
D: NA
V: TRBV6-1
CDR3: CASSEIDPGSPLHF
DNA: TGTGCCAGCAGTGAAATTGACCCGGGTTCACCCCTCCACTTT

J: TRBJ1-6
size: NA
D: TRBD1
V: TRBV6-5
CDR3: CASSLRQGDNSPLHF
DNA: TGTGCCAGCAGTCTACGACAGGGAGACAATTCACCCCTCCACTTT

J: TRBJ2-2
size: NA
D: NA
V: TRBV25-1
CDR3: CASSESGVGTGELFF
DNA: TGTGCCAGCAGTGAATCAGGGGTGGGCACCGGGGAGCTGTTTTTT

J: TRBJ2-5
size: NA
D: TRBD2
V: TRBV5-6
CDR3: CASSLRTSGSGETQYF
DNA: TGTGCCAGCAGCTTGCGGACTAGCGGTTCGGGGGAGACCCAGTACTTC

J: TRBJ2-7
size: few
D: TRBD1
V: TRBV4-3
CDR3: CASSQIGTGKAYEQYF
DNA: TGCGCCAGCAGCCAAATCGGGACAGGCAAAGCCTACGAGCAGTACTTC

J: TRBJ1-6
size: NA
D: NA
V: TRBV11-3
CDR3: CASSEDSYNSPLHF
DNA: TGTGCCAGCAGCGAGGATTCATATAATTCACCCCTCCACTTT

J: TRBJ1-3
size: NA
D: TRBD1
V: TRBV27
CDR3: CASSPRGPGNTIYF
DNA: TGTGCCAGCAGTCCCAGGGGGCCTGGAAACACCATATATTTT

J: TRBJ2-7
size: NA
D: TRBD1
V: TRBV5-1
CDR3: CASSLVDQGAREQYF
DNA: TGCGCCAGCAGCTTGGTAGATCAGGGGGCGAGGGAGCAGTACTTC

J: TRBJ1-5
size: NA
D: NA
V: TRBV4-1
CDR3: CASSQLLSNQPQHF
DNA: TGCGCCAGCAGCCAACTTCTTAGCAATCAGCCCCAGCATTTT

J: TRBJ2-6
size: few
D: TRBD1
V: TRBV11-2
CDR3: CASSRTGPSDVLTF
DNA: TGTGCCAGCAGCCGGACAGGGCCGTCCGACGTCCTGACTTTC